Following are 20 T cell receptor beta chains from one sample sequenced in a study of T cell repertoires in cytomegalovirus infection. Each CDR3 protein gets one entry after TCRdb re-called the reads with MiXCR. The sample holds just under 550,000 distinct CDR3 sequences, approximately 25% seen once. Specimen: PBMCs. The receptors shown here come from a human donor in good health (CMV status not recorded). Some clones in this sample may be carry-over from other donors' samples.

This clonotype was detected only a few times. The chain couples TRBV6-5 to TRBJ2-7; tentatively, D is TRBD1 or TRBD2 (6 bases each). CDR3 length: 15 residues. Trimming took off 2 bases at V and 0 bases at J, with 11 bases between the two ends. Germline values: CDR1 MNHEY, CDR2 SVGAGI. Here the CDR3 reads CASSYGGPLSYEQYF. The CDR3 nucleotides read TGTGCCAGCAGTTACGGGGGGCCGCTCTCCTACGAGCAGTACTTC.

The genes are TRBV15 and TRBJ2-2; 9 bases agree with TRBD1. In germline, CDR1 is LNHNV, CDR2 YYDKDF (reference sequence). J was trimmed by 9 bases and V by 8 bases; bases with no gene match: 7. The CDR3 totals 13 residues. The CDR3 here is CATSPGQGWELFF. In DNA form, the CDR3 reads TGTGCCACCTCCCCCGGACAGGGGTGGGAGCTGTTTTTT.

This clonotype has more than one count but fewer than ten. The V and J genes are TRBV7-8 and TRBJ1-1; tentatively, D is TRBD1 (5 bases). The CDR3 is 16 residues long. Germline V gene sequence: CDR1 SGHVS, CDR2 FQNEAQ. Trimming shortened V by 8 bases and J by 6 bases, and 25 bases separated the two germline ends. This CDR3 reads CASGDRWRRGSPEAFF. CDR3 DNA: TGTGCCAGCGGAGATCGTTGGCGGCGGGGGAGCCCTGAAGCTTTCTTT.

The chain recombines TRBV6-5 with TRBJ2-1; tentatively, D is TRBD1 (5 bases). The CDR3 has 12 amino acids. The V gene's germline CDR1 is MNHEY and CDR2 SVGAGI. V shed 6 bases and J shed 7 bases, with 10 bases lying between them. The chain's CDR3 is CASRKTANEQFF. In DNA form, the CDR3 reads TGTGCCAGCAGGAAGACAGCTAATGAGCAGTTCTTC.

This clonotype was detected many times. Here the CDR3 reads CASSKESSYNEQFF. CDR3 DNA sequence: TGTGCCAGCAGTAAGGAGAGCTCCTACAATGAGCAGTTCTTC. V gene TRBV7-2 combines with J gene TRBJ2-1; D remains ambiguous. The CDR3 runs to 14 residues. Per germline, CDR1 SGHTA and CDR2 FQGNSA. V lost 6 bases and J 0 bases, leaving 9 bases between the germline ends.

Notes on this clonotype: A much larger clone is a single base away; this may be a read error. V and J are TRBV7-2 and TRBJ1-5, with D unresolved. Trimming pared 1 base from V and 5 bases from J, leaving 6 bases between. The CDR3 has 13 amino acids. Per the germline V gene, CDR1 is SGHTA and CDR2 is FQGNSA. The chain's CDR3 is CASSLVWHQPQHF. DNA for the CDR3: TGTGCCAGCAGCTTAGTTTGGCATCAGCCCCAGCATTTT.

This clonotype was recorded at least ten times. The rearrangement uses TRBV7-2 and TRBJ2-1; 12 nucleotides align to TRBD2. This CDR3 has 16 residues. CDR1 and CDR2 from the germline V gene are SGHTA and FQGNSA. J gave up 6 bases and V 5 bases, and 8 bases lay outside the gene matches. As DNA, the CDR3 is TGTGCCAGCAGCCCAAGCCTAGCGGGAGGGAGCAATGAGCAGTTCTTC. Its translation is CASSPSLAGGSNEQFF.

In its sample, this clonotype was seen a few times. This chain connects TRBV6-1 to TRBJ1-4; maybe TRBD1 (6 bases). Deletions cut 6 bases from V and 9 bases from J, with 23 bases between. Germline CDR1 reads MNHNS; CDR2 reads SASEGT. The CDR3 covers 16 residues. CDR3 in DNA: TGTGCCAGCAGAATTTTTGAGGACAGTGGCTCACAAAAACTGTTTTTT. It encodes CASRIFEDSGSQKLFF.

This clonotype came up many times. This may be a read error, as it is one base from a much larger clone. The chain has TRBV12-3 or TRBV12-4 and TRBJ1-1; D might be TRBD1 (6 bases). V was cut by 7 bases and J by 0 bases, with 9 bases left in between. The CDR3 is made up of 13 amino acids. This chain's CDR3 is CASTGQLNTEAFF. The CDR3 DNA reads as TGTGCCAGCACCGGACAGTTGAACACTGAAGCTTTCTTT.

V gene TRBV19 combines with J gene TRBJ2-1; TRBD2 might be the D (5 bases). In germline, CDR1 is LNHDA, CDR2 SQIVND (reference sequence). The ends were cut back, 5 bases at V and 5 bases at J, with 10 bases in the middle. This CDR3 has 13 residues. The CDR3 reads CASSRGMDNEQFF. The CDR3 bases are TGTGCCAGTAGTCGGGGAATGGACAATGAGCAGTTCTTC.

The genes are TRBV11-2 and TRBJ2-7; D is perhaps TRBD1 (5 bases). The CDR3 has 16 residues. Germline V gene sequence: CDR1 SGHAT, CDR2 FQNNGV. Trimming pared 3 bases from V and 0 bases from J, leaving 15 bases between. The CDR3 spells CASSFRQGLFSYEQYF. The CDR3 DNA is TGTGCCAGCAGCTTCCGCCAGGGCCTCTTCTCCTACGAGCAGTACTTC. Full variable domain (outside the CDR3, taken from reference TRBV11-2 and TRBJ2-7): EAGVAQSPRYKIIEKRQSVAFWCNPISGHATLYWYQQILGQGPKLLIQFQNNGVVDDSQLPKDRFSAERLKGVDSTLKIQPAKLEDSAVYLCASSFRQGLFSYEQYFGPGTRLTVT.

This clonotype was seen many times. The chain uses TRBV6-1 and TRBJ2-3; TRBD2 matches 9 bases. The CDR3 is 15 amino acids. Germline V CDR1 and CDR2: MNHNS, SASEGT. After removal of 5 bases from V and 3 bases from J, the junction contained 6 bases not matched to a gene. The CDR3 bases are TGTGCCAGCAGTTTAGCGGGAGTGAGAACAGATACGCAGTATTTT. It translates to CASSLAGVRTDTQYF.

This sequence joins TRBV5-5 and TRBJ2-3; D gene uncertain. The length of the CDR3 is 14 residues. CDR1 and CDR2 (germline): SGHKS, YYEKEE (reference sequence). V gave up 7 bases and J gave up 0 bases, with 12 bases separating them. The DNA of the CDR3 is TGTGCCAGCGGTGGGGTTAGTAGCACAGATACGCAGTATTTT. It codes for CASGGVSSTDTQYF. Filled out from reference TRBV5-5 and TRBJ2-3, the complete variable domain reads DAGVTQSPTHLIKTRGQQVTLRCSPISGHKSVSWYQQVLGQGPQFIFQYYEKEERGRGNFPDRFSARQFPNYSSELNVNALLLGDSALYLCASGGVSSTDTQYFGPGTRLTVL.

This clonotype was counted between two and nine times. The V gene is TRBV7-9, the J gene TRBJ2-1; 9 bases map to TRBD2. Per the germline V gene, CDR1 is SEHNR and CDR2 is FQNEAQ (reference sequence). The CDR3 spans 15 residues. Losses at the gene ends were 5 bases for V and 8 bases for J; bases not matched to a gene: 10. The CDR3 is CASSETHSGSDEQFF. The CDR3 bases are TGTGCCAGCAGCGAAACCCATAGCGGGAGCGATGAGCAGTTCTTC.

The CDR3 nucleotides read TGCGCCAGCAGCTTGGAGGCAGGGCCCTCCTACGAGCAGTACTTC. As protein: CASSLEAGPSYEQYF. The V and J genes are TRBV5-1 and TRBJ2-7, with a tentative D call TRBD1 (5 bases). The CDR3 spans 15 residues. Germline V CDR1 and CDR2: SGHRS, YFSETQ. V dropped 0 bases and J dropped 0 bases, with 10 bases sitting between them.

This sequence joins TRBV29-1 and TRBJ1-1, with D possibly matching TRBD1 (6 bases). CDR3 length: 13 amino acids. CDR1 SQVTM and CDR2 ANQGSEA come from the germline V gene. V was cut by 5 bases and J by 1 base, with 11 bases left in between. CDR3 region: CSVTKDRNTEAFF. The CDR3 nucleotides are TGCAGCGTTACCAAGGACAGGAACACTGAAGCTTTCTTT.

This clonotype showed up just a few times. The chain joins TRBV30 to TRBJ2-3; D uncertain. V lost 0 bases and J lost 4, with 14 bases in between. Per the germline V gene, CDR1 is GTSNPN and CDR2 is SVGIG (reference sequence). The CDR3 is 15 amino acids. CDR3 residues: CAWSVSSGSPDTQYF. CDR3 coding DNA: TGTGCCTGGAGTGTGAGTTCTGGCAGTCCAGATACGCAGTATTTT.

The chain uses TRBV3-1 and TRBJ2-1, with TRBD2 identical over 12 bases. Germline assignment: CDR1 LGHDT and CDR2 YNNKEL (reference sequence). The CDR3 sequence is 20 residues long. With V trimmed by 0 bases and J by 0 bases, 9 bases remained unmatched. The CDR3: CASSQDGLAGPSGSYNEQFF. In nucleotides, the CDR3 is TGTGCCAGCAGCCAAGATGGACTAGCGGGACCCTCCGGCTCCTACAATGAGCAGTTCTTC.

This clonotype was seen a handful of times. V usage is TRBV7-2 and J usage is TRBJ2-3; 9 positions agree with TRBD2. Germline V gene data show CDR1 as SGHTA and CDR2 as FQGNSA. After removal of 1 base from V and 5 bases from J, the junction contained 13 bases not matched to a gene. The CDR3 runs to 18 residues. CDR3 in DNA: TGTGCCAGCAGCTTAGGGATTGGCGGGAGGGCCTCGAGAGATACGCAGTATTTT. This translates into CASSLGIGGRASRDTQYF.

V gene TRBV7-3 combines with J gene TRBJ2-3; unclear D gene. V gave up 4 bases and J gave up 6 bases, with 11 bases separating them. This CDR3 comprises 13 residues. Germline V lookup: CDR1 SGHTA, CDR2 FQGTGA. The CDR3 nucleotides read TGTGCCAGCAGCTCCCCCGGTCTCGATACGCAGTATTTT. Amino acid sequence: CASSSPGLDTQYF.